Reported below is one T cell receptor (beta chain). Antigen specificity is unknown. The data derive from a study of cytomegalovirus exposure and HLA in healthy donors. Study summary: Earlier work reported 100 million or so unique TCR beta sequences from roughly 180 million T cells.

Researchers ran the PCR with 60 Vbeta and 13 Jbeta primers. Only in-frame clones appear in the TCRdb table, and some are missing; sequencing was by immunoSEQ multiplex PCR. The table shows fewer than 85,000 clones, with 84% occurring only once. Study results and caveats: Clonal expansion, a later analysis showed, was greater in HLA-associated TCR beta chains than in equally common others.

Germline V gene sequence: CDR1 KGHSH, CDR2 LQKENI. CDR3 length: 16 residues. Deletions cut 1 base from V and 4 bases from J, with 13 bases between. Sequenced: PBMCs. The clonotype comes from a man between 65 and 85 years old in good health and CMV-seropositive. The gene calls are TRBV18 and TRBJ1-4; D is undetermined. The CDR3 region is CASSPQPGGNNEKLFF. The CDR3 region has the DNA TGTGCCAGCTCACCACAACCGGGAGGAAATAATGAAAAACTGTTTTTT.